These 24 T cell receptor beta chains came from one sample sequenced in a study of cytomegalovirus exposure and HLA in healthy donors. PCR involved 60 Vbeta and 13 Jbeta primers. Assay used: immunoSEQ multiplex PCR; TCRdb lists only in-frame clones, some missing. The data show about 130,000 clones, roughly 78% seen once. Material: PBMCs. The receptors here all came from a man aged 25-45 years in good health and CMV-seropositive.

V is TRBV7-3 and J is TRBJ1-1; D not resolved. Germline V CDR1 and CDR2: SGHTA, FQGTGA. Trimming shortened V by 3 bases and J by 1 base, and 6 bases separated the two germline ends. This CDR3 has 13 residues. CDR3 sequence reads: CASSFGANTEAFF. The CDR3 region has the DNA TGTGCCAGCAGCTTCGGAGCGAACACTGAAGCTTTCTTT.

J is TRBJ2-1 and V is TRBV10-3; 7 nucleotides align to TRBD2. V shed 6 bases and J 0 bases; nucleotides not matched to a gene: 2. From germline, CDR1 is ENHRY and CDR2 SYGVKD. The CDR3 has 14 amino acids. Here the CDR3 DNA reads TGTGCCATCAGACGGGGGGACTCCTACAATGAGCAGTTCTTC. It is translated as CAIRRGDSYNEQFF.

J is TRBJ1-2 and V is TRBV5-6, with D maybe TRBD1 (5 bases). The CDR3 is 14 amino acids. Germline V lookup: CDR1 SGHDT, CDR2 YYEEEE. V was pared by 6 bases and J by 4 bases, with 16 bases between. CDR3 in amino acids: CASTSGGAAYGYTF. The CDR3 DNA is TGTGCCAGCACCTCCGGCGGGGCCGCCTATGGCTACACCTTC.

DNA of the CDR3: TGCAGCGTTGTTAGGACAGGGACACCGAACACCGGGGAGCTGTTTTTT. Translating gives CSVVRTGTPNTGELFF. The rearrangement uses TRBV29-1 and TRBJ2-2, with 8 bases fitting TRBD1. In germline, CDR1 is SQVTM, CDR2 ANQGSEA. The CDR3 is made up of 16 amino acids. Trimming took 4 bases from V and 0 from J; bases not matched to a gene: 7.

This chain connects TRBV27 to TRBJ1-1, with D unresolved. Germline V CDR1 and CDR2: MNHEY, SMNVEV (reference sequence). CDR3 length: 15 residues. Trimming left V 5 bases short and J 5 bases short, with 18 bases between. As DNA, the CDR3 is TGTGCCAGCAGTCCCATCGGGCCCGGGAGGACTGAAGCTTTCTTT. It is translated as CASSPIGPGRTEAFF.

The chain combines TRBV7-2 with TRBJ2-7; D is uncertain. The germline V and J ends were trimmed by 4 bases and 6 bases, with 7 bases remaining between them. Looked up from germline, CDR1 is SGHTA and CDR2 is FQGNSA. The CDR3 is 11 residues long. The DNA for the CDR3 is TGTGCCAGCAGCTCCGTGCGCGAGCAGTACTTC. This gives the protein CASSSVREQYF.

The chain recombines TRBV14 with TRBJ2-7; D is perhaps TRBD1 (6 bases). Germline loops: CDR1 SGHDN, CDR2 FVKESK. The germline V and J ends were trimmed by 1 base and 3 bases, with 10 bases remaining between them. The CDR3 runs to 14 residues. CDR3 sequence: CASSQGTEFYEQYF. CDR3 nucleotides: TGTGCCAGCAGCCAAGGGACAGAATTCTACGAGCAGTACTTC.

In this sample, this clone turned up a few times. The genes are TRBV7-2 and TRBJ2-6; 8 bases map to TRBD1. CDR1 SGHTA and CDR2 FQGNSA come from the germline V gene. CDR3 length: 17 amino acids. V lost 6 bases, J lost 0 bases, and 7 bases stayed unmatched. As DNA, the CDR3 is TGTGCCAGCAGACTGGGACAGGTCTTCTCTGGGGCCAACGTCCTGACTTTC. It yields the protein CASRLGQVFSGANVLTF.

The CDR3 loop is CASSAPRETQYF. The CDR3 region has the DNA TGTGCCAGTAGTGCCCCCAGGGAGACCCAGTACTTC. The chain joins TRBV19 to TRBJ2-5; D ambiguous. The length of the CDR3 is 12 residues. Trimming cost V 5 bases and J 5 bases, with 9 bases left between them. Germline CDR1 is LNHDA and CDR2 is SQIVND (reference sequence).

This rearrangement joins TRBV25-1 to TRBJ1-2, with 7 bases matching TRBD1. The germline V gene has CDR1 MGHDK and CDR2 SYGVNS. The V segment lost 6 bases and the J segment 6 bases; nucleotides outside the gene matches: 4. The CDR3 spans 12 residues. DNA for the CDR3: TGTGCCAGCAGCCAGGGGGTGGATGGCTACACCTTC. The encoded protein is CASSQGVDGYTF.

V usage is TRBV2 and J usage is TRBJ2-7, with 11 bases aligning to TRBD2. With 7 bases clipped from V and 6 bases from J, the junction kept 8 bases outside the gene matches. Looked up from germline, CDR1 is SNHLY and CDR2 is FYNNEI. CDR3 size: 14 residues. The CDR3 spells CASIAGGLVVEQYF. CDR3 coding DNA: TGTGCCAGCATAGCGGGGGGGCTGGTAGTCGAGCAGTACTTC.

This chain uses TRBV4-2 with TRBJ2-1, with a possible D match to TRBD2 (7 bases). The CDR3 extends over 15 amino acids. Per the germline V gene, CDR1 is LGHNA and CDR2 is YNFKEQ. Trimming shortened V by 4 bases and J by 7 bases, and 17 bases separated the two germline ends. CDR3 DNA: TGTGCCAGCAGCCTCGAGGGGGGGGGTGGGAATGAGCAGTTCTTC. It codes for CASSLEGGGGNEQFF.

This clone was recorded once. CDR3 residues: CASSQDPRPGTGVKQFF. For the CDR3, the DNA is TGCGCCAGCAGCCAAGATCCAAGACCCGGGACAGGGGTCAAGCAGTTCTTC. The chain carries TRBV4-1 and TRBJ2-1, with 10 bases matching TRBD1. CDR3 length equals 17 residues. CDR1 is MGHRA, CDR2 YSYEKL, per germline. After removal of 0 bases from V and 11 bases from J, the junction contained 13 bases not matched to a gene.

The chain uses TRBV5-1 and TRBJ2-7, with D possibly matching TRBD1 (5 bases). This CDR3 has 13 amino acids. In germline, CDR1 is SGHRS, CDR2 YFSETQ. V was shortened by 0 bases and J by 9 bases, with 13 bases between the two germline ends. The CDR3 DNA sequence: TGCGCCAGCAGCTTGGGGGGCAAGGAATCGCAGTACTTC. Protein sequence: CASSLGGKESQYF.

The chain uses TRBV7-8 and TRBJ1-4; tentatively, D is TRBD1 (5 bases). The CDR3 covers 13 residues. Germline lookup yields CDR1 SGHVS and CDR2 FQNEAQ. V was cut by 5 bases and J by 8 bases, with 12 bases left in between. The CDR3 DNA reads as TGTGCCAGCAGCCCAACACGGGGGGAAAAACTGTTTTTT. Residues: CASSPTRGEKLFF.

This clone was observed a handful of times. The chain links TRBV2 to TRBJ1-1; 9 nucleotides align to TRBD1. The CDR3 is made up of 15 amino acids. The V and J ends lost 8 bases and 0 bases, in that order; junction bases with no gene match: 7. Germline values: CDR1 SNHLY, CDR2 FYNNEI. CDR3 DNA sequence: TGTGCCAGCCATGGACAGGGGATAATGAACACTGAAGCTTTCTTT. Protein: CASHGQGIMNTEAFF. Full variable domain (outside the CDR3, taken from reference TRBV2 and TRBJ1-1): EPEVTQTPSHQVTQMGQEVILRCVPISNHLYFYWYRQILGQKVEFLVSFYNNEISEKSEIFDDQFSVERPDGSNFTLKIRSTKLEDSAMYFCASHGQGIMNTEAFFGQGTRLTVV.

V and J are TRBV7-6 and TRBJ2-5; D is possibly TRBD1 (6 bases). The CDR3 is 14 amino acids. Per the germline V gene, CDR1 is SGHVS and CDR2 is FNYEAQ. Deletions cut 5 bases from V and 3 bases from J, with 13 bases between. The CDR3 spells CASSPLRTEETQYF. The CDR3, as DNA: TGTGCCAGCAGCCCATTGCGGACAGAAGAGACCCAGTACTTC.

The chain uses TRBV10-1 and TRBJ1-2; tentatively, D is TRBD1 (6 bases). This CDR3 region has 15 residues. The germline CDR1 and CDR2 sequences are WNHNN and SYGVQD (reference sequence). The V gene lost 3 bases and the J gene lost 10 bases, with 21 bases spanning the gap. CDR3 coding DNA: TGCGCCAGCAGTGATGTTTCGACAGGAAGCGCTGTCTACACCTTC. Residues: CASSDVSTGSAVYTF.

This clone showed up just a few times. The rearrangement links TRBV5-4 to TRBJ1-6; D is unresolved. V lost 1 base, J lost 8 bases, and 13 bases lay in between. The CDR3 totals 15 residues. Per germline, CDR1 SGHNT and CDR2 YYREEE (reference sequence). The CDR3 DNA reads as TGTGCCAGCAGCTTGTTCGGGTTGGTTGATTCACCCCTCCACTTT. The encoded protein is CASSLFGLVDSPLHF. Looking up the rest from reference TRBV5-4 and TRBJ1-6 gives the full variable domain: ETGVTQSPTHLIKTRGQQVTLRCSSQSGHNTVSWYQQALGQGPQFIFQYYREEENGRGNFPPRFSGLQFPNYSSELNVNALELDDSALYLCASSLFGLVDSPLHFGNGTRLTVT.

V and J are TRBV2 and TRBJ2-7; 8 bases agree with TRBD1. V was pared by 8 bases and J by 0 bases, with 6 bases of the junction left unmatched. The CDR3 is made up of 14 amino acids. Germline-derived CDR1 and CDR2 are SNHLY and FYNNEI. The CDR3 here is CASRRDRSSYEQYF. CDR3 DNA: TGTGCCAGCCGCCGGGACAGGAGCTCCTACGAGCAGTACTTC.

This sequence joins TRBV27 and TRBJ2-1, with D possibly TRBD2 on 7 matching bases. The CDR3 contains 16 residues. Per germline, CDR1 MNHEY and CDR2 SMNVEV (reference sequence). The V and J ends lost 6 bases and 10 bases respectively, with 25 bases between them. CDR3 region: CASRLLGGGGISEQFF. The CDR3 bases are TGTGCCAGCAGGCTTTTAGGGGGGGGAGGAATTAGCGAGCAGTTCTTC.

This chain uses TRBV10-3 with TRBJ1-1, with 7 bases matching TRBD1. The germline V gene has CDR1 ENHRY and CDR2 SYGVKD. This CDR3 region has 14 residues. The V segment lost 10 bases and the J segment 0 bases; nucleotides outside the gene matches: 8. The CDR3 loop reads CATSTGTMNTEAFF. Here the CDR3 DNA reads TGTGCCACCTCGACAGGGACCATGAACACTGAAGCTTTCTTT.

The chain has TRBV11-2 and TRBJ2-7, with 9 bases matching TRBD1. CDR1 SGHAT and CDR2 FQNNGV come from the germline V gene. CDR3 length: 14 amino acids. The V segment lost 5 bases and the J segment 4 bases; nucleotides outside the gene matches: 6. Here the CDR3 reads CASSLDRGRYEQYF. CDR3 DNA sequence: TGTGCCAGCAGCCTGGACAGGGGCCGGTACGAGCAGTACTTC.

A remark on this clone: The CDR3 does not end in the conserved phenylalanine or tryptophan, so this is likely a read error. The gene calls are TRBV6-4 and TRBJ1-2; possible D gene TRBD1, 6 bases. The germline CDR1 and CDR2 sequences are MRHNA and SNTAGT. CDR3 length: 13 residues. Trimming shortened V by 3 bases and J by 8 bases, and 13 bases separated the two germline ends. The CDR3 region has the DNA TGTGCCAGCAGTGAAACAGGGAGAGGCGGCTACACCCTC. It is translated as CASSETGRGGYTL.